Below, 27 T cell receptor beta chains from the same sample are listed, as sequenced in a study of shared clonotypes between healthy human individuals. Terminally differentiated effector memory CD45RA+ cells were excluded from the naive CD8 cells, which were CD45RO-negative and positively selected for CCR7. The repertoire was sequenced with immunoSEQ multiplex PCR; TCRdb's copy has only in-frame clones and lacks some. The table records about 2.1 million clones, 93% of them present only once. The sample consisted of naive CD8+ T cells from PBMCs. The source is a man aged 18 to 29 in good health. Some clones in this sample may be carry-over from other donors' samples.

The gene calls are TRBV7-9 and TRBJ2-7; weak D call: TRBD1 (6 bases). This CDR3 is built from 17 residues. With 1 base removed from V and 0 bases from J, the gap between germline ends came to 16 bases. In germline, CDR1 is SEHNR, CDR2 FQNEAQ (reference sequence). The CDR3 sequence is CASSLGGRQTYSYEQYF. In DNA, the CDR3 is TGTGCCAGCAGCTTAGGGGGGCGACAGACCTACTCCTACGAGCAGTACTTC.

This chain links TRBV28 with TRBJ1-5; D gene unclear. The CDR3 covers 15 residues. In germline, CDR1 is MDHEN, CDR2 SYDVKM. The V and J ends lost 6 bases and 6 bases respectively, with 18 bases between them. The CDR3 region is CASRAAVARGQPQHF. For the CDR3, the DNA is TGTGCCAGCAGGGCTGCGGTGGCCCGCGGTCAGCCCCAGCATTTT.

V usage is TRBV13 and J usage is TRBJ2-1; D might be TRBD1 (5 bases). Trimming took off 3 bases at V and 8 bases at J, with 11 bases between the two ends. Germline V gene sequence: CDR1 PRHDT, CDR2 FYEKMQ (reference sequence). This CDR3 has 13 residues. The CDR3 is CASSLGRAHEQFF. CDR3 coding DNA: TGTGCCAGCAGCTTGGGCAGGGCCCATGAGCAGTTCTTC.

The rearrangement uses TRBV29-1 and TRBJ2-7; 7 bases map to TRBD1. CDR1 is SQVTM, CDR2 ANQGSEA, per germline. The CDR3 loop spans 14 amino acids. Trimming removed 5 bases from V and 2 bases from J; junction bases left unmatched: 9. The CDR3 DNA follows: TGCAGCGTTCCCGGACAGGTGAACGCCTACGAGCAGTACTTC. Encoded protein: CSVPGQVNAYEQYF.

In its sample, this clone was seen once. The V call is TRBV2, the J call TRBJ1-1; D is undetermined. Trimming removed 4 bases at V and 4 bases at J, with 7 bases between. Germline V gene sequence: CDR1 SNHLY, CDR2 FYNNEI. The CDR3 consists of 12 residues. The CDR3: CASSVRVTEAFF. DNA of the CDR3: TGTGCCAGCAGTGTAAGGGTCACTGAAGCTTTCTTT. Full variable domain (missing parts from reference TRBV2 and TRBJ1-1): EPEVTQTPSHQVTQMGQEVILRCVPISNHLYFYWYRQILGQKVEFLVSFYNNEISEKSEIFDDQFSVERPDGSNFTLKIRSTKLEDSAMYFCASSVRVTEAFFGQGTRLTVV.

This clone was seen just once. This chain joins TRBV27 and TRBJ2-7; TRBD2 might be the D (5 bases). The CDR3 is made up of 15 amino acids. Trimming stripped 2 bases from V and 3 bases from J, with 14 bases between. The germline gives CDR1 MNHEY, CDR2 SMNVEV (reference sequence). The CDR3 loop reads CASSLRPLGDYEQYF. Written as DNA, the CDR3 is TGTGCCAGCAGTTTACGTCCCCTCGGGGACTACGAGCAGTACTTC.

V is TRBV10-3 and J is TRBJ2-1; 8 nucleotides match TRBD1. Germline trimming cut 2 bases from V and 4 bases from J; bases unmatched to any gene: 1. The CDR3 has 14 amino acids. Germline CDR1 is ENHRY and CDR2 is SYGVKD. CDR3 loop: CAISEGQGYNEQFF. CDR3 DNA: TGTGCCATCAGTGAGGGACAGGGTTACAATGAGCAGTTCTTC.

With regard to this clone: This CDR3 is also generated by other DNA sequences in the sample. The chain carries TRBV19 and TRBJ1-1; 10 bases line up with TRBD1. In germline, CDR1 is LNHDA, CDR2 SQIVND (reference sequence). The CDR3 length is 14 residues. With V trimmed by 5 bases and J by 4 bases, 4 bases remained unmatched. CDR3 sequence: CASSVRDRGTEAFF. CDR3 in DNA: TGTGCCAGTAGTGTCCGGGACAGGGGCACTGAAGCTTTCTTT. Looking up the rest from reference TRBV19 and TRBJ1-1 gives the full variable domain: DGGITQSPKYLFRKEGQNVTLSCEQNLNHDAMYWYRQDPGQGLRLIYYSQIVNDFQKGDIAEGYSVSREKKESFPLTVTSAQKNPTAFYLCASSVRDRGTEAFFGQGTRLTVV.

This rearrangement joins TRBV6-5 to TRBJ2-7, with D possibly TRBD2 on 7 matching bases. The CDR3 sequence is 15 residues long. The germline CDR1 and CDR2 sequences are MNHEY and SVGAGI. With 1 base removed from V and 3 bases from J, the gap between germline ends came to 13 bases. The CDR3 bases are TGTGCCAGCAGTTACTTACAAGGGGGGGACTACGAGCAGTACTTC. Protein product: CASSYLQGGDYEQYF.

Regarding this clone: Additional DNA sequences in this sample encode the identical CDR3. CDR3 protein: CASSIGGAHTEAFF. The CDR3 DNA sequence: TGTGCCAGTAGTATCGGAGGGGCCCACACTGAAGCTTTCTTT. The rearrangement joins TRBV19 to TRBJ1-1; weak D call: TRBD1 (5 bases). The CDR3 length is 14 residues. Germline assignment: CDR1 LNHDA and CDR2 SQIVND (reference sequence). V lost 3 bases to trimming and J lost 3 bases, with 11 bases between them.

The chain couples TRBV30 to TRBJ2-7, with TRBD1 as a possible D gene (6 bases). The germline V and J ends were trimmed by 2 bases and 6 bases, with 11 bases remaining between them. Germline CDR1 is GTSNPN and CDR2 is SVGIG (reference sequence). The CDR3 consists of 12 residues. CDR3 residues: CAWSLGGGEQYF. In DNA, the CDR3 is TGTGCCTGGAGTCTAGGGGGTGGCGAGCAGTACTTC.

The rearrangement uses TRBV29-1 and TRBJ1-1; 7 bases agree with TRBD1. CDR3 length: 14 residues. Germline lookup yields CDR1 SQVTM and CDR2 ANQGSEA. V was pared by 6 bases and J by 6 bases, with 13 bases of the junction left unmatched. The CDR3 here is CSVAGWDSSSEAFF. The CDR3 nucleotides read TGCAGCGTCGCCGGCTGGGACAGCTCATCTGAAGCTTTCTTT.

The chain employs TRBV27 and TRBJ1-5; D gene uncertain. The CDR3 is 13 amino acids. Trimming took off 1 base at V and 2 bases at J, with 3 bases between the two ends. Germline assignment: CDR1 MNHEY and CDR2 SMNVEV (reference sequence). CDR3 in DNA: TGTGCCAGCAGTTTATGGCGCAATCAGCCCCAGCATTTT. Residues: CASSLWRNQPQHF.

V is TRBV12-5 and J is TRBJ2-7, with a tentative D call TRBD1 (6 bases). The CDR3 has 12 residues. Per the germline V gene, CDR1 is LGHNT and CDR2 is FRNRAP. With 5 bases removed from V and 1 base from J, the gap between germline ends came to 6 bases. The CDR3 DNA reads as TGTGCTAGTGGTACAGGGTCCTACGAGCAGTACTTC. Its translation: CASGTGSYEQYF.

The V call is TRBV2, the J call TRBJ2-1, with no clear D. CDR1 is SNHLY, CDR2 FYNNEI, per germline. The CDR3 covers 12 residues. Trimming cost V 3 bases and J 6 bases, with 6 bases left between them. The CDR3 bases are TGTGCCAGCAGTGAGAGGCTCAATGAGCAGTTCTTC. It yields the protein CASSERLNEQFF.

V gene TRBV30 combines with J gene TRBJ1-3, with D uncertain. Germline V gene lookup returns CDR1 GTSNPN and CDR2 SVGIG (reference sequence). CDR3 length: 14 amino acids. Trimming took off 3 bases at V and 1 base at J, with 10 bases between the two ends. CDR3 sequence (DNA): TGTGCCTGGAGAATTGGACCTTCTGGAAACACCATATATTTT. Protein: CAWRIGPSGNTIYF.

The chain employs TRBV5-4 and TRBJ2-7; 9 positions agree with TRBD2. This CDR3 comprises 18 residues. Germline lookup yields CDR1 SGHNT and CDR2 YYREEE (reference sequence). V lost 4 bases to trimming and J lost 4 bases; unmatched junction nucleotides: 18. CDR3 bases: TGTGCCAGCAGCCCCGAGGCCCTGGGACTAGCTTTTCCGTACGAGCAGTACTTC. Protein sequence: CASSPEALGLAFPYEQYF.

This sequence joins TRBV27 and TRBJ2-5; 9 nucleotides match TRBD2. The DNA end favors TRBJ2-7, so the J call may be wrong. Germline V gene sequence: CDR1 MNHEY, CDR2 SMNVEV (reference sequence). This CDR3 spans 15 amino acids. The CDR3 DNA is TGTGCCAGCAGTTCATCGCGGGAGGGCGGCTACGAGCAGTACTTC. Translated: CASSSSREGGYEQYF.

The chain couples TRBV12-5 to TRBJ1-1, with 8 bases identical to TRBD1. Germline V gene lookup returns CDR1 LGHNT and CDR2 FRNRAP. J gave up 4 bases and V 2 bases, and 21 bases lay outside the gene matches. The CDR3 has 20 residues. The CDR3 is CASGLMSPTGEILRSTEAFF. The DNA of the CDR3 is TGTGCTAGTGGTTTGATGTCTCCGACAGGGGAGATACTTAGGAGCACTGAAGCTTTCTTT.

In its sample, this clone was seen once. This sequence joins TRBV27 and TRBJ1-5, with unresolved D. Germline-derived CDR1 and CDR2 are MNHEY and SMNVEV (reference sequence). The CDR3 runs 13 residues. The V gene lost 5 bases and the J gene lost 6 bases, with 11 bases spanning the gap. CDR3 coding DNA: TGTGCCAGCAGTCCCCGGGAGGCTCAGCCCCAGCATTTT. Its translation is CASSPREAQPQHF.

The J gene is TRBJ2-7, the V gene TRBV28, with 9 bases that match TRBD2. The germline V gene encodes CDR1 MDHEN and CDR2 SYDVKM. CDR3 length equals 17 residues. V was pared by 7 bases and J by 3 bases, with 16 bases of the junction left unmatched. Written as DNA, the CDR3 is TGTGCCAGCATGGGAGTGGCTAGCGGGGTTGATAGCTACGAGCAGTACTTC. Amino acid sequence: CASMGVASGVDSYEQYF.

CDR3 protein: CASSLGLTGLDYGYTF. CDR3 bases: TGTGCCAGCAGCTTGGGTTTAACAGGGTTGGACTATGGCTACACCTTC. The genes are TRBV13 and TRBJ1-2; maybe TRBD1 (6 bases). This CDR3 contains 16 residues. The ends were cut back, 3 bases at V and 3 bases at J, with 17 bases in the middle. Germline CDR1 reads PRHDT; CDR2 reads FYEKMQ (reference sequence).

V gene TRBV19 combines with J gene TRBJ1-2; D is perhaps TRBD1 (5 bases). V lost 1 base and J 9 bases, leaving 18 bases between the germline ends. Germline lookup yields CDR1 LNHDA and CDR2 SQIVND (reference sequence). CDR3 length: 15 amino acids. CDR3 loop: CASSIVLTEPHSYTF. The CDR3 bases are TGTGCCAGTAGTATAGTTCTGACAGAGCCGCATAGCTACACCTTC.

This clone was counted a single time. This chain uses TRBV11-2 with TRBJ2-1; 9 bases are a match to TRBD2. Looked up from germline, CDR1 is SGHAT and CDR2 is FQNNGV. The length of the CDR3 is 15 residues. After removal of 2 bases from V and 5 bases from J, the junction contained 4 bases not matched to a gene. The chain's CDR3 is CASSLRTSAHNEQFF. In DNA form, the CDR3 reads TGTGCCAGCAGCTTAAGGACTAGCGCTCACAATGAGCAGTTCTTC. Full variable domain (outside the CDR3, taken from reference TRBV11-2 and TRBJ2-1): EAGVAQSPRYKIIEKRQSVAFWCNPISGHATLYWYQQILGQGPKLLIQFQNNGVVDDSQLPKDRFSAERLKGVDSTLKIQPAKLEDSAVYLCASSLRTSAHNEQFFGPGTRLTVL.

The chain recombines TRBV9 with TRBJ2-7; D possibly corresponds to TRBD1 (6 bases). V was cut by 3 bases and J by 0 bases, with 13 bases left in between. Germline lookup yields CDR1 SGDLS and CDR2 YYNGEE. This CDR3 region has 15 residues. The CDR3 sequence: CASSEQQGSSYEQYF. CDR3 coding DNA: TGTGCCAGCAGCGAGCAGCAGGGGAGCTCCTACGAGCAGTACTTC.

This chain connects TRBV9 to TRBJ2-6; 7 bases fit TRBD1. The ends lost 0 bases at V and 1 base at J; junction bases unmatched: 7. The CDR3 contains 18 residues. CDR1 and CDR2 from the germline V gene are SGDLS and YYNGEE. In DNA form, the CDR3 reads TGTGCCAGCAGCGTAGTGACAGGGCCTCCTTCTGGGGCCAACGTCCTGACTTTC. Its translation: CASSVVTGPPSGANVLTF.

This sequence joins TRBV9 and TRBJ2-7, with D perhaps TRBD1 (5 bases). V lost 2 bases and J lost 4, with 13 bases in between. CDR1 and CDR2 from the germline V gene are SGDLS and YYNGEE. CDR3 length: 14 amino acids. The CDR3 spells CASSVQGLGYEQYF. In DNA, the CDR3 is TGTGCCAGCAGCGTTCAGGGTCTCGGGTACGAGCAGTACTTC.